Presented here are 14 T cell receptor beta chains from one specimen sequenced in a study of cytomegalovirus exposure and HLA in healthy donors. The study ran its PCR with 60 Vbeta and 13 Jbeta primers. Here immunoSEQ multiplex PCR was the method, and the copy in TCRdb shows in-frame clones only, minus some. The repertoire includes about 160,000 clones, approximately 79% of them detected once, and 4.3% sits in the top ten. Sequencing used PBMCs. These receptors all come from a man aged 35 to 55 in good health and CMV-seronegative.

The gene calls are TRBV30 and TRBJ2-7; D gene unclear. Trimming left V 4 bases short and J 3 bases short, with 7 bases between. Germline-derived CDR1 and CDR2 are GTSNPN and SVGIG (reference sequence). The CDR3 has 11 residues. The CDR3 DNA follows: TGTGCCTGGAAATCAGACTACGAGCAGTACTTC. As protein: CAWKSDYEQYF.

Here the CDR3 DNA reads TGTGCCAGCAGTGAAGACGGGAGTTATGGCTACACCTTC. As protein: CASSEDGSYGYTF. The chain carries TRBV6-1 and TRBJ1-2; D not certain. CDR1 and CDR2 from the germline V gene are MNHNS and SASEGT. This CDR3 spans 13 amino acids. V lost 1 base and J lost 5, with 8 bases in between.

The gene calls are TRBV7-9 and TRBJ1-1; 9 bases line up with TRBD1. CDR1 and CDR2 from the germline V gene are SEHNR and FQNEAQ (reference sequence). The CDR3 loop spans 13 amino acids. V was pared by 6 bases and J by 1 base, with 0 bases of the junction left unmatched. CDR3: CASRGQGNTEAFF. The CDR3 nucleotides are TGTGCCAGCAGGGGACAGGGGAACACTGAAGCTTTCTTT. Filled out from reference TRBV7-9 and TRBJ1-1, the complete variable domain reads DTGVSQNPRHKITKRGQNVTFRCDPISEHNRLYWYRQTLGQGPEFLTYFQNEAQLEKSRLLSDRFSAERPKGSFSTLEIQRTEQGDSAMYLCASRGQGNTEAFFGQGTRLTVV.

This chain uses TRBV6-6 with TRBJ2-4; TRBD1 matches 8 bases. This CDR3 is 13 amino acids long. Germline-derived CDR1 and CDR2 are MNHNY and SVGAGI (reference sequence). V was clipped by 5 bases and J by 7 bases; unmatched bases: 4. The DNA of the CDR3 is TGTGCCAGCAGTCCAGGGGGCAGGAACATTCAGTACTTC. Its protein is CASSPGGRNIQYF.

The J gene is TRBJ1-1, the V gene TRBV29-1, with D perhaps matching TRBD1 (6 bases). Germline V gene lookup returns CDR1 SQVTM and CDR2 ANQGSEA. Between the trimmed V and J ends, which lost 7 bases and 1 base, there was a span of 10 bases. The CDR3 is 12 residues long. The CDR3 region is CSGRTANTEAFF. Written as DNA, the CDR3 is TGCAGCGGGAGGACAGCGAACACTGAAGCTTTCTTT.

This CDR3 is CASSPRGYTEAFF. CDR3 bases: TGTGCCAGCAGCCCCCGCGGGTACACTGAAGCTTTCTTT. V is TRBV11-1 and J is TRBJ1-1, with D unresolved. This CDR3 spans 13 amino acids. The V end was cut by 5 bases, the J end by 3 bases, with 10 bases between. Germline lookup yields CDR1 SGHAT and CDR2 FQDESV (reference sequence).

This clone appeared once. V is TRBV4-3 and J is TRBJ2-7; TRBD1 might be the D (6 bases). Trimming stripped 0 bases from V and 0 bases from J, with 9 bases between. The CDR3 covers 15 residues. In germline, CDR1 is LGHNA, CDR2 YSLEER. CDR3 residues: CASSQDRDNSYEQYF. DNA of the CDR3: TGCGCCAGCAGCCAAGACCGGGACAACTCCTACGAGCAGTACTTC.

V gene TRBV27 combines with J gene TRBJ1-6, with 8 bases that match TRBD1. Germline loops: CDR1 MNHEY, CDR2 SMNVEV (reference sequence). The ends lost 2 bases at V and 8 bases at J; junction bases unmatched: 8. This CDR3 spans 16 amino acids. The CDR3 DNA reads as TGTGCCAGCAGTTTACCCCTGACAGGGGCGGATTCACCCCTCCACTTT. It encodes CASSLPLTGADSPLHF.

The chain uses TRBV12-5 and TRBJ1-5, with 8 bases that match TRBD1. This CDR3 comprises 15 residues. The V segment lost 2 bases and the J segment 9 bases; nucleotides outside the gene matches: 9. Germline CDR1 and CDR2: LGHNT and FRNRAP. CDR3 protein: CASGLIDRGNRPQHF. CDR3 nucleotides: TGTGCTAGTGGTTTGATCGACAGGGGTAATAGGCCCCAGCATTTT.

In its sample, this clone was seen a few times. The rearrangement links TRBV13 to TRBJ2-5, with 12 bases identical to TRBD2. The CDR3 has 17 amino acids. The V segment lost 4 bases and the J segment 4 bases; nucleotides outside the gene matches: 10. Per the germline V gene, CDR1 is PRHDT and CDR2 is FYEKMQ (reference sequence). CDR3 in DNA: TGTGCCAGCAGCTATCTACCCTCACTAGCGGGGGGAGAGACCCAGTACTTC. It specifies CASSYLPSLAGGETQYF.

The V call is TRBV6-1, the J call TRBJ2-5; 10 nucleotides line up with TRBD2. V shed 6 bases and J 3 bases; nucleotides not matched to a gene: 7. Germline V gives CDR1 MNHNS, CDR2 SASEGT. The CDR3 is 15 amino acids. The CDR3 DNA is TGTGCCAGCAGCCTAGCGGGGGCCGCTAAAGAGACCCAGTACTTC. It specifies CASSLAGAAKETQYF.

The V gene is TRBV5-1, the J gene TRBJ2-7, with 7 bases fitting TRBD1. This CDR3 contains 16 residues. The V gene end was trimmed by 4 bases and the J gene end by 5 bases; junction bases not matched to a gene: 15. Germline CDR1 SGHRS, CDR2 YFSETQ. The CDR3 is CASSPEGLQGRHEQYF. The CDR3 DNA reads as TGCGCCAGCAGCCCTGAGGGGCTACAGGGGCGACACGAGCAGTACTTC.

The J gene is TRBJ1-6, the V gene TRBV28; TRBD1 matches at 7 bases. Trimming at V came to 5 bases and at J to 7 bases, leaving 5 bases not matched to a gene. The length of the CDR3 is 14 residues. Germline V gives CDR1 MDHEN, CDR2 SYDVKM. In nucleotides, the CDR3 is TGTGCCAGCAGTGCTCCGGGACAGAATTCACCCCTCCACTTT. The encoded protein is CASSAPGQNSPLHF. The full variable domain, in which reference TRBV28 and TRBJ1-6 provide the parts outside the CDR3, is DVKVTQSSRYLVKRTGEKVFLECVQDMDHENMFWYRQDPGLGLRLIYFSYDVKMKEKGDIPEGYSVSREKKERFSLILESASTNQTSMYLCASSAPGQNSPLHFGNGTRLTVT.

The J gene is TRBJ1-2, the V gene TRBV27; 11 nucleotides agree with TRBD1. V lost 8 bases, J lost 6 bases, and 14 bases stayed unmatched. Germline CDR1 MNHEY, CDR2 SMNVEV (reference sequence). The CDR3 sequence is 16 residues long. CDR3 nucleotide sequence: TGTGCCAGCGCCGGGACAGGGGGACGGGTATCCCATGGCTACACCTTC. Its protein product is CASAGTGGRVSHGYTF.